This TCR beta chain was profiled in a study of blood T cell repertoires in COVID-19. For the study at large: PBMCs, B-cell-depleted T cells, or T cells provided the cDNA or gDNA that made up the material.

Only in-frame clones appear in the TCRdb table, and some are missing; sequencing was by immunoSEQ multiplex PCR. The data contain around 330,000 clones, around 91% of them singletons. V lost 1 base, J lost 10 bases, and 11 bases lay in between. CDR3 size: 14 residues. CDR1 is SGHTA, CDR2 FQGNSA, per germline. The study assigned cohorts using participant-reported clinical history. The specimen was PBMCs or T cells enriched from blood (not recorded which). The receptor's source is a woman aged 40 to 50 who had recovered from COVID-19. The chain uses TRBV7-2 and TRBJ1-6, with D perhaps TRBD1 (5 bases). The CDR3 is CASSLEGVDSPLHF. The CDR3 DNA sequence: TGTGCCAGCAGCTTAGAAGGGGTGGACTCACCCCTCCACTTT.